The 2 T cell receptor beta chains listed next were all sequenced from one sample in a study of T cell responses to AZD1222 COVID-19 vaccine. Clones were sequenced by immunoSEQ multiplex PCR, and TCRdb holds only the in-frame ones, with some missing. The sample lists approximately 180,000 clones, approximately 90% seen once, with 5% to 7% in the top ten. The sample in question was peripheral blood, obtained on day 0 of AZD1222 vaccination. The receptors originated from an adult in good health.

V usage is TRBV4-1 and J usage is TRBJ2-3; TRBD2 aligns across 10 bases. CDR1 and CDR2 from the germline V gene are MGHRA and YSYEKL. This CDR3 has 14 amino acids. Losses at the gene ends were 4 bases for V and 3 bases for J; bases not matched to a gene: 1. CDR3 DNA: TGCGCCAGCAGCCCTAGCGGGGGAACAGATACGCAGTATTTT. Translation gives CASSPSGGTDTQYF.

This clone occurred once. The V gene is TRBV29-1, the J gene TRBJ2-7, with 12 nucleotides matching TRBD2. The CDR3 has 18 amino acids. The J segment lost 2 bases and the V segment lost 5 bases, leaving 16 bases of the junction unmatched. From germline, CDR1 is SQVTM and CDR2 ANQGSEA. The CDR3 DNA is TGCAGCGTTCGAAAAATGGGCGGACTAGCGGGGACAACCTACGAGCAGTACTTC. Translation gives CSVRKMGGLAGTTYEQYF.